The 32 T cell receptor beta chains reported below all come from one sample, sequenced in a study of T-cell memory formation after mild COVID-19. TCRdb fed the 5' RACE reads into MiXCR, producing one record per CDR3 protein. The sample lists 100,000 to 150,000 distinct CDR3 sequences, 15% to 20% seen once, with approximately 15% in the top ten. The sequenced sample consisted of PBMCs or a T cell subset sorted from them (not recorded which). The receptors here all came from an adult woman who had mild COVID-19 (a few samples of this study predate the infection). Cell type and time point are not known.

A few counts support this clonotype. This chain links TRBV29-1 with TRBJ1-3, with TRBD1 matching 7 bases. Germline V gives CDR1 SQVTM, CDR2 ANQGSEA. The CDR3 is 12 amino acids. V lost 4 bases, J lost 9 bases, and 6 bases stayed unmatched. The CDR3 reads CSVADRVGTIYF. The CDR3 DNA reads TGCAGCGTTGCCGACAGGGTCGGCACCATATATTTT.

This clonotype was seen more than once but under ten times. The chain has TRBV6-1 and TRBJ1-4, with D uncertain. The germline gives CDR1 MNHNS, CDR2 SASEGT. V lost 10 bases, J lost 8 bases, and 20 bases lay in between. This CDR3 contains 14 residues. The CDR3 region is CAINWTPGGEKLFF. CDR3 DNA sequence: TGTGCCATAAACTGGACTCCCGGAGGAGAAAAACTGTTTTTT.

A note on this clonotype: Germline and junction disagree at one end, which may indicate a read error. J is TRBJ2-5 and V is TRBV12-3 or TRBV12-4; either TRBD1 or TRBD2 may supply D (5 bases each). The CDR3 spans 13 residues. CDR3 region: CASTSRSRETLYF. Here the CDR3 DNA reads TGTGCCAGCACCTCCCGGTCCAGGGAGACCCTGTACTTC.

The chain recombines TRBV14 with TRBJ2-7, with TRBD1 matching 8 bases. This CDR3 region has 15 residues. Germline V gene lookup returns CDR1 SGHDN and CDR2 FVKESK. Trimming cost V 4 bases and J 2 bases; bases outside gene matches: 7. Written as DNA, the CDR3 is TGTGCCAGCAGCCCGGACAGGGCAGGGGCCTACGAGCAGTACTTC. Translating it yields CASSPDRAGAYEQYF.

This clonotype was seen a few times. The chain carries TRBV7-2 and TRBJ1-5, with 7 positions matching TRBD1. CDR1 is SGHTA, CDR2 FQGNSA, per germline. V was clipped by 5 bases and J by 7 bases; unmatched bases: 8. The CDR3 extends over 14 amino acids. The CDR3 reads CASSPRDSSQPQHF. DNA for the CDR3: TGTGCCAGCAGCCCAAGGGACAGCTCCCAGCCCCAGCATTTT.

The CDR3 nucleotides read TGCGCCAGCAGCTTAACTAGCGGGCCCTACGAGCAGTACTTC. As protein: CASSLTSGPYEQYF. This chain uses TRBV5-1 with TRBJ2-7, with 9 positions matching TRBD2. V was clipped by 2 bases and J by 2 bases; unmatched bases: 2. Germline V lookup: CDR1 SGHRS, CDR2 YFSETQ. The CDR3 length is 14 residues. Using reference TRBV5-1 and TRBJ2-7 for the parts outside the CDR3, the full variable domain is KAGVTQTPRYLIKTRGQQVTLSCSPISGHRSVSWYQQTPGQGLQFLFEYFSETQRNKGNFPGRFSGRQFSNSRSEMNVSTLELGDSALYLCASSLTSGPYEQYFGPGTRLTVT.

This clonotype was recorded a few times. The rearrangement uses TRBV3-1 and TRBJ2-3; 11 bases match TRBD1. Trimming cost V 3 bases and J 5 bases; bases outside gene matches: 10. CDR3 length equals 17 residues. Germline V CDR1 and CDR2: LGHDT, YNNKEL (reference sequence). DNA of the CDR3: TGTGCCAGCAGCCACCCAAGGGGGGGACAGGGGGGAGATACGCAGTATTTT. Translation: CASSHPRGGQGGDTQYF.

The chain links TRBV9 to TRBJ2-2, with 8 bases aligning to TRBD1. V lost 2 bases to trimming and J lost 4 bases; unmatched junction nucleotides: 4. Germline CDR1 and CDR2: SGDLS and YYNGEE. The CDR3 spans 15 residues. CDR3 sequence (DNA): TGTGCCAGCAGCGTCGCGGACAGGGTCACCGGGGAGCTGTTTTTT. Its translation is CASSVADRVTGELFF.

This clonotype was seen a handful of times. The CDR3 coding sequence is TGCGCCAGCAGCCAAACGACAGGGAGCAATGAGCAGTTCTTC. This translates into CASSQTTGSNEQFF. J is TRBJ2-1 and V is TRBV4-3; 7 nucleotides match TRBD1. CDR3 length: 14 residues. Germline V lookup: CDR1 LGHNA, CDR2 YSLEER. Trimming took 2 bases from V and 6 from J; bases not matched to a gene: 4.

The chain couples TRBV2 to TRBJ2-7; TRBD1 might be the D (6 bases). The ends were cut back, 1 base at V and 3 bases at J, with 10 bases in the middle. The germline V gene encodes CDR1 SNHLY and CDR2 FYNNEI. The CDR3 has 14 amino acids. CDR3 in DNA: TGTGCCAGCAGTGAAGGAGGGGGACACTACGAGCAGTACTTC. Its translation: CASSEGGGHYEQYF. Full variable domain (outside the CDR3, taken from reference TRBV2 and TRBJ2-7): EPEVTQTPSHQVTQMGQEVILRCVPISNHLYFYWYRQILGQKVEFLVSFYNNEISEKSEIFDDQFSVERPDGSNFTLKIRSTKLEDSAMYFCASSEGGGHYEQYFGPGTRLTVT.

The rearrangement links TRBV11-2 to TRBJ2-3, with 8 bases matching TRBD1. Trimming cost V 1 base and J 3 bases; bases outside gene matches: 3. The CDR3 spans 15 residues. CDR1 is SGHAT and CDR2 is FQNNGV in the germline V gene. The DNA for the CDR3 is TGTGCCAGCAGCTTAGTCAGGGGGCGGACAGATACGCAGTATTTT. Protein sequence: CASSLVRGRTDTQYF.

The chain combines TRBV4-2 with TRBJ2-7; 9 bases are a match to TRBD2. V shed 0 bases, J shed 3 bases, and the junction held 9 bases outside the gene matches. CDR1 is LGHNA, CDR2 YNFKEQ, per germline. This CDR3 has 17 amino acids. CDR3 region: CASSQDSGASGVYEQYF. The DNA for the CDR3 is TGTGCCAGCAGCCAAGATTCGGGGGCTAGCGGGGTCTACGAGCAGTACTTC.

The V gene is TRBV14, the J gene TRBJ2-5, with D unresolved. With 1 base removed from V and 4 bases from J, the gap between germline ends came to 4 bases. The CDR3 consists of 12 residues. Germline V lookup: CDR1 SGHDN, CDR2 FVKESK. Here the CDR3 reads CASSQGLETQYF. CDR3 in DNA: TGTGCCAGCAGCCAAGGATTAGAGACCCAGTACTTC.

This clonotype has ten or more counts. V and J are TRBV29-1 and TRBJ2-7; 9 nucleotides align to TRBD2. The CDR3 contains 14 residues. Germline CDR1 SQVTM, CDR2 ANQGSEA. J gave up 2 bases and V 5 bases, and 7 bases lay outside the gene matches. The CDR3 DNA sequence: TGCAGCGTTTGGATAGCGGGAGCCACCTACGAGCAGTACTTC. As protein: CSVWIAGATYEQYF.

On this clonotype: The germline gene is not matched at one end of the junction; a read error may be the cause. The gene calls are TRBV7-7 and TRBJ2-5; possible D gene TRBD2, 6 bases. From germline, CDR1 is SSHAT and CDR2 FNYEAQ (reference sequence). The CDR3 consists of 17 residues. The DNA for the CDR3 is TGTGCTAGCAGCCTGAGGTTAGGGACTCAGGGAAAAGAGACCCAGTACTTC. This codes for CASSLRLGTQGKETQYF.

This clonotype was counted only a few times. V gene TRBV5-1 combines with J gene TRBJ2-5; 10 bases map to TRBD1. Per the germline V gene, CDR1 is SGHRS and CDR2 is YFSETQ. CDR3 size: 16 residues. V lost 0 bases to trimming and J lost 1 base; unmatched junction nucleotides: 3. This CDR3 reads CASSLAGQGSQETQYF. Written as DNA, the CDR3 is TGCGCCAGCAGCTTGGCGGGACAGGGGAGCCAAGAGACCCAGTACTTC.

This clonotype was seen only once. The chain carries TRBV15 and TRBJ1-2; D unresolved. Germline lookup yields CDR1 LNHNV and CDR2 YYDKDF (reference sequence). This CDR3 region has 14 residues. Trimming stripped 0 bases from V and 3 bases from J, with 8 bases between. Here the CDR3 reads CATSRDTEYYGYTF. The CDR3 nucleotides read TGTGCCACCAGCAGAGATACAGAATACTATGGCTACACCTTC. Looking up the rest from reference TRBV15 and TRBJ1-2 gives the full variable domain: DAMVIQNPRYQVTQFGKPVTLSCSQTLNHNVMYWYQQKSSQAPKLLFHYYDKDFNNEADTPDNFQSRRPNTSFCFLDIRSPGLGDTAMYLCATSRDTEYYGYTFGSGTRLTVV.

In its sample, this clonotype was seen a few times. The chain uses TRBV7-3 and TRBJ2-3; TRBD2 agrees at 13 bases. CDR3 length equals 16 residues. J lost 1 base, V lost 5 bases, and 3 bases had no gene match. The germline gives CDR1 SGHTA, CDR2 FQGTGA. The CDR3 protein is CASSRTSGRGTDTQYF. CDR3 nucleotide sequence: TGTGCCAGCAGCAGGACTAGCGGGAGAGGCACAGATACGCAGTATTTT.

J is TRBJ2-3 and V is TRBV12-3 or TRBV12-4; D might be TRBD2 (5 bases). There are 16 residues in the CDR3. Trimming took off 1 base at V and 2 bases at J, with 13 bases between the two ends. CDR3 coding DNA: TGTGCCAGCAGTTTAGAGTTAATGAGGGACACAGATACGCAGTATTTT. Translating it yields CASSLELMRDTDTQYF.

Points on this clonotype: At one boundary the junction diverges from the germline segment, which might be a read error. Here the CDR3 DNA reads TGTGCTAGCAGCCCGACTAGCGAGAGGCAAGAGACCCAGTACTTC. Amino acid sequence: CASSPTSERQETQYF. This chain links TRBV7-7 with TRBJ2-5, with 8 bases aligning to TRBD2. The germline V gene encodes CDR1 SSHAT and CDR2 FNYEAQ (reference sequence). The CDR3 extends over 15 amino acids. The whole variable domain, remainder taken from reference TRBV7-7 and TRBJ2-5, is GAGVSQSPRYKVTKRGQDVTLRCDPISSHATLYWYQQALGQGPEFLTYFNYEAQPDKSGLPSDRFSAERPEGSISTLTIQRTEQRDSAMYRCASSPTSERQETQYFGPGTRLLVL.

The chain carries TRBV5-1 and TRBJ2-3; 9 nucleotides line up with TRBD2. V dropped 4 bases and J dropped 0; count of bases not matched to a gene: 6. Looked up from germline, CDR1 is SGHRS and CDR2 is YFSETQ. This CDR3 comprises 16 residues. CDR3 sequence (DNA): TGCGCCAGCAGCCCCCCTAGCGGGGCTAGCACAGATACGCAGTATTTT. This sequence encodes CASSPPSGASTDTQYF.

The chain recombines TRBV20-1 with TRBJ2-1; TRBD2 matches 8 bases. CDR3 size: 15 residues. Germline V CDR1 and CDR2: DFQATT, SNEGSKA (reference sequence). V lost 2 bases, J lost 8 bases, and 11 bases stayed unmatched. The CDR3 DNA sequence: TGCAGTGCTAGATCAAGGCGGACTAGCACATATGAGCAGTTCTTC. Translation: CSARSRRTSTYEQFF.

This clonotype was recorded a few times. The J gene is TRBJ2-3, the V gene TRBV5-1; D remains unclear. The CDR3 is made up of 12 amino acids. Deletions cut 4 bases from V and 0 bases from J, with 3 bases between. Germline V gives CDR1 SGHRS, CDR2 YFSETQ. CDR3 sequence (DNA): TGCGCCAGCAGCAGGAGCACAGATACGCAGTATTTT. This gives the protein CASSRSTDTQYF.

Only a few counts were recorded for this clonotype. V and J are TRBV5-1 and TRBJ2-3; 10 bases align to TRBD1. The CDR3 runs to 17 residues. The trim removed 4 bases at V and 1 base at J, leaving 9 bases unmatched. The germline V gene has CDR1 SGHRS and CDR2 YFSETQ. The CDR3 protein is CASSPEGTGVGTDTQYF. CDR3 nucleotide sequence: TGCGCCAGCAGCCCGGAGGGGACAGGGGTCGGCACAGATACGCAGTATTTT. The whole variable domain, filled in from reference TRBV5-1 and TRBJ2-3, reads KAGVTQTPRYLIKTRGQQVTLSCSPISGHRSVSWYQQTPGQGLQFLFEYFSETQRNKGNFPGRFSGRQFSNSRSEMNVSTLELGDSALYLCASSPEGTGVGTDTQYFGPGTRLTVL.

This chain links TRBV12-3 or TRBV12-4 with TRBJ2-3, with 7 nucleotides matching TRBD2. The length of the CDR3 is 16 residues. V dropped 6 bases and J dropped 0; count of bases not matched to a gene: 9. The chain's CDR3 is CASSPTLAASTDTQYF. The CDR3 DNA sequence: TGTGCCAGCAGCCCGACTCTAGCGGCAAGCACAGATACGCAGTATTTT.

This clonotype was found a few times. The CDR3 loop is CASSRLGGDTYEQYF. CDR3 nucleotides: TGTGCCAGCAGTCGGTTAGGGGGAGATACCTACGAGCAGTACTTC. The chain links TRBV25-1 to TRBJ2-7, with D possibly matching TRBD1 (6 bases). The CDR3 length is 15 residues. The germline V gene has CDR1 MGHDK and CDR2 SYGVNS. Trimming pared 5 bases from V and 2 bases from J, leaving 16 bases between.

This clonotype was seen a handful of times. The chain combines TRBV7-6 with TRBJ2-7; TRBD2 agrees at 8 bases. The germline V gene encodes CDR1 SGHVS and CDR2 FNYEAQ. The ends lost 1 base at V and 5 bases at J; junction bases unmatched: 7. The CDR3 extends over 15 amino acids. CDR3 coding DNA: TGTGCCAGCAGCTTAGGACCCCGGGGGGGGCACGAGCAGTACTTC. Amino acids: CASSLGPRGGHEQYF.

The V and J genes are TRBV6-2 or TRBV6-3 and TRBJ2-1, with TRBD2 matching 9 bases. The junction had 14 bases not matched to a gene; V was cut back by 4 bases and J by 10 bases. CDR3 length: 16 residues. CDR1 MNHEY and CDR2 SVGEGT come from the germline V gene. The CDR3 nucleotides read TGTGCCAGCAGTTCCCCGGGGGGTAGCGGGAGAGGCGAGCAGTTCTTC. Protein: CASSSPGGSGRGEQFF.

The rearrangement links TRBV2 to TRBJ2-1; perhaps TRBD1 as D (5 bases). The CDR3 contains 14 residues. The germline V and J ends were trimmed by 5 bases and 11 bases, with 19 bases remaining between them. Germline values: CDR1 SNHLY, CDR2 FYNNEI. Here the CDR3 DNA reads TGTGCCAGCAGTCGAAGGGGCCTGGGCGAGAAGCAGTTCTTC. It specifies CASSRRGLGEKQFF.

V and J are TRBV3-1 and TRBJ2-2, with 7 bases that match TRBD2. The CDR3 spans 15 residues. Looked up from germline, CDR1 is LGHDT and CDR2 is YNNKEL (reference sequence). The V segment lost 0 bases and the J segment 9 bases; nucleotides outside the gene matches: 7. The CDR3 loop reads CASSQDRTRHRELFF. Written as DNA, the CDR3 is TGTGCCAGCAGCCAAGATCGGACTAGGCACCGGGAGCTGTTTTTT.

J is TRBJ2-5 and V is TRBV7-6; 10 bases are a match to TRBD2. Germline CDR1 reads SGHVS; CDR2 reads FNYEAQ. CDR3 length: 15 residues. Trimming took 5 bases from V and 5 from J; bases not matched to a gene: 8. Written as DNA, the CDR3 is TGTGCCAGCAGCCCTAGCGGGGGAACGGTGGAGACCCAGTACTTC. This encodes CASSPSGGTVETQYF.

This clonotype was counted ten times or more. The chain is built from TRBV6-2 or TRBV6-3 and TRBJ2-1; TRBD2 matches at 9 bases. The germline gives CDR1 MNHEY, CDR2 SVGEGT. This CDR3 is 14 amino acids long. J gave up 4 bases and V 5 bases, and 3 bases lay outside the gene matches. In DNA form, the CDR3 reads TGTGCCAGCAGTGGAGCGGGAGGTTACAATGAGCAGTTCTTC. This gives the protein CASSGAGGYNEQFF.